The following is a T cell receptor (beta chain) sequence with its context. The antigen remains undetermined. CDR1 SQVTM and CDR2 ANQGSEA come from the germline V gene. V lost 7 bases, J lost 4 bases, and 4 bases stayed unmatched. This CDR3 comprises 12 residues. This entry is derived from a study of beta chain features in type 1 diabetes. The study's findings and limits: Any HLA-type effect on TCRB rearrangement remained unresolved here.

The isolated RNA, all of it, was reverse transcribed, so expressed TCRB transcripts were what got sequenced. Assay: immunoSEQ multiplex PCR; the TCRdb copy retains only in-frame clones and omits some. The repertoire holds fewer than 350,000 clones, with about 8% as singletons. The clonotype comes from a young woman in good health. The chain recombines TRBV29-1 with TRBJ2-1; TRBD2 matches 7 bases. Sequencing used central memory CD4+ T cells from blood. CDR3 in DNA: TGCAGCGCTCAGCGGGAATACAATGAGCAGTTCTTC. Protein product: CSAQREYNEQFF.